These 25 T cell receptor beta chains originate from one sample sequenced in a study of blood T cell repertoires in COVID-19. The assay was immunoSEQ multiplex PCR, and TCRdb's table has in-frame clones only and misses some. This table holds approximately 63,000 clones, approximately 79% found once. Sequencing was done on a sample of peripheral blood. The receptors were sampled from a woman between 65 and 79 years old with acute or convalescent COVID-19.

On this clone: The sample carries other DNA sequences with the same CDR3. CDR3 in DNA: TGCAGCGTTGCGGCGGGGAAAGAGACCCAGTACTTC. Amino acids: CSVAAGKETQYF. This sequence joins TRBV29-1 and TRBJ2-5; D perhaps matches TRBD2 (6 bases). Per the germline V gene, CDR1 is SQVTM and CDR2 is ANQGSEA. V was clipped by 4 bases and J by 3 bases, with 9 bases between them. The CDR3 is made up of 12 amino acids.

Only a few counts were recorded for this clone. The genes are TRBV2 and TRBJ1-1; D not resolved. The CDR3 length is 14 residues. Deletions cut 6 bases from V and 0 bases from J, with 11 bases between. Germline V CDR1 and CDR2: SNHLY, FYNNEI. The CDR3 nucleotides are TGTGCCAGCAGGACTAATACTCTGAACACTGAAGCTTTCTTT. Translating gives CASRTNTLNTEAFF.

This sequence joins TRBV10-2 and TRBJ2-1; 9 nucleotides align to TRBD2. The CDR3 spans 17 residues. Germline CDR1 reads WSHSY; CDR2 reads SAAADI. The V gene end was trimmed by 8 bases and the J gene end by 7 bases; junction bases not matched to a gene: 18. CDR3 DNA: TGCGCCAGCCACGGTGACGCGGGGGGGATGGGGAGGAATGAGCAGTTCTTC. It is translated as CASHGDAGGMGRNEQFF.

The chain uses TRBV21-1 and TRBJ2-5; the D call TRBD1 from the table was never checked on the DNA. TRBV21-1 is annotated as a pseudogene. The length of the CDR3 is 18 residues. The CDR3 sequence is CASSKNLRWDRGQETQYF. Here the CDR3 DNA reads TGTGCCAGCAGCAAGAACCTACGGTGGGACAGGGGGCAAGAGACCCAGTACTTC.

J is TRBJ2-7 and V is TRBV12-2; the table's D call, TRBD2, was not checked against the DNA. TRBV12-2 counts as a pseudogene. This CDR3 contains 13 residues. The CDR3 is CASRFSLAYEQYF. In DNA form, the CDR3 reads TGTGCAAGTCGCTTCTCGCTAGCCTACGAGCAGTACTTC.

This clone came up a few times. The chain links TRBV19 to TRBJ2-3; D is uncertain. Trimming cost V 2 bases and J 5 bases, with 17 bases left between them. The CDR3 has 16 amino acids. Germline CDR1 LNHDA, CDR2 SQIVND (reference sequence). The CDR3 loop is CASSIQDSLTKDTQYF. In DNA form, the CDR3 reads TGTGCCAGTAGTATACAGGATTCCCTAACAAAAGATACGCAGTATTTT.

The rearrangement links TRBV28 to TRBJ1-2, with 9 positions matching TRBD1. CDR3 size: 14 residues. CDR1 and CDR2 from the germline V gene are MDHEN and SYDVKM. The V gene end was trimmed by 5 bases and the J gene end by 7 bases; junction bases not matched to a gene: 8. Written as DNA, the CDR3 is TGTGCCAGCAGTCCAACGGGGACAGGGTTTGGCTACACCTTC. Protein product: CASSPTGTGFGYTF.

This clone was counted only a few times. The chain uses TRBV15 and TRBJ2-1, with 10 bases aligning to TRBD2. This CDR3 is 19 amino acids long. CDR1 is LNHNV and CDR2 is YYDKDF in the germline V gene (reference sequence). Trimming cost V 1 base and J 6 bases; bases outside gene matches: 15. The CDR3 sequence: CATSRASWRSGGAANEQFF. CDR3 DNA sequence: TGTGCCACCAGCAGAGCCTCCTGGCGGAGCGGGGGGGCTGCCAATGAGCAGTTCTTC. Full variable domain (remainder filled in from reference TRBV15 and TRBJ2-1): DAMVIQNPRYQVTQFGKPVTLSCSQTLNHNVMYWYQQKSSQAPKLLFHYYDKDFNNEADTPDNFQSRRPNTSFCFLDIRSPGLGDTAMYLCATSRASWRSGGAANEQFFGPGTRLTVL.

The chain carries TRBV10-1 and TRBJ2-3; 11 bases match TRBD2. The CDR3 is made up of 15 amino acids. After removal of 4 bases from V and 5 bases from J, the junction contained 5 bases not matched to a gene. Per germline, CDR1 WNHNN and CDR2 SYGVQD (reference sequence). The CDR3 DNA is TGCGCCAGCAGTGTACGACTAGCGGGGAGAGATACGCAGTATTTT. Amino acid sequence: CASSVRLAGRDTQYF.

This sequence joins TRBV15 and TRBJ2-1, with TRBD2 matching 11 bases. Germline lookup yields CDR1 LNHNV and CDR2 YYDKDF (reference sequence). With 5 bases clipped from V and 4 bases from J, the junction kept 4 bases outside the gene matches. The CDR3 loop spans 15 amino acids. The CDR3 reads CATSPLAGGYNEQFF. DNA for the CDR3: TGTGCCACCAGCCCCCTAGCGGGGGGTTACAATGAGCAGTTCTTC. Together with reference TRBV15 and TRBJ2-1, the CDR3 gives the full variable domain: DAMVIQNPRYQVTQFGKPVTLSCSQTLNHNVMYWYQQKSSQAPKLLFHYYDKDFNNEADTPDNFQSRRPNTSFCFLDIRSPGLGDTAMYLCATSPLAGGYNEQFFGPGTRLTVL.

This chain connects TRBV7-2 to TRBJ1-2; D is unresolved. The germline V gene encodes CDR1 SGHTA and CDR2 FQGNSA. This CDR3 comprises 15 residues. V was clipped by 0 bases and J by 0 bases, with 8 bases between them. As DNA, the CDR3 is TGTGCCAGCAGCTTAGCTTTTCTTGCTAACTATGGCTACACCTTC. Protein: CASSLAFLANYGYTF. The full variable domain, in which reference TRBV7-2 and TRBJ1-2 provide the parts outside the CDR3, is GAGVSQSPSNKVTEKGKDVELRCDPISGHTALYWYRQSLGQGLEFLIYFQGNSAPDKSGLPSDRFSAERTGGSVSTLTIQRTQQEDSAVYLCASSLAFLANYGYTFGSGTRLTVV.

V gene TRBV6-1 combines with J gene TRBJ2-5, with D perhaps TRBD2 (6 bases). The CDR3 has 15 residues. Germline CDR1 is MNHNS and CDR2 is SASEGT. The V and J ends lost 3 bases and 1 base respectively, with 12 bases between them. The CDR3 DNA is TGTGCCAGCAGTGAGACCTTCGGGGGCCAAGAGACCCAGTACTTC. Translated, it gives CASSETFGGQETQYF.

The chain joins TRBV27 to TRBJ2-7, with 11 bases matching TRBD1. The germline gives CDR1 MNHEY, CDR2 SMNVEV (reference sequence). Unmatched junction bases numbered 6, after V lost 0 bases and J lost 5 bases. CDR3 length: 16 amino acids. The CDR3 DNA reads TGTGCCAGCAGTTTATCGCGGACAGGGGGCAGGCACGAGCAGTACTTC. This translates into CASSLSRTGGRHEQYF.

The chain uses TRBV20-1 and TRBJ2-1; TRBD2 agrees at 9 bases. Germline CDR1 and CDR2: DFQATT and SNEGSKA (reference sequence). The CDR3 runs 14 residues. V dropped 6 bases and J dropped 4; count of bases not matched to a gene: 7. The CDR3 DNA reads TGCAGTGCAAGTATAGCGGGGGAGTACAATGAGCAGTTCTTC. Amino acid sequence: CSASIAGEYNEQFF.

This clone was seen only a few times. J is TRBJ1-2 and V is TRBV10-3, with D possibly TRBD1 on 5 matching bases. The CDR3 contains 14 residues. Germline V gives CDR1 ENHRY, CDR2 SYGVKD. Between the trimmed V and J ends, which lost 4 bases and 3 bases, there was a span of 12 bases. CDR3 sequence reads: CAISGGRGDYGYTF. The DNA of the CDR3 is TGTGCCATCAGTGGTGGACGGGGGGACTATGGCTACACCTTC.

Written as DNA, the CDR3 is TGTGCCAGCAGTTACTCCGGACAGGCTCTCACAGATACGCAGTATTTT. Amino acids: CASSYSGQALTDTQYF. The J gene is TRBJ2-3, the V gene TRBV6-5; 7 nucleotides agree with TRBD1. This CDR3 region has 16 residues. Germline CDR1 reads MNHEY; CDR2 reads SVGAGI. Germline trimming cut 0 bases from V and 2 bases from J; bases unmatched to any gene: 5.

The rearrangement uses TRBV21-1 and TRBJ2-7; the DNA was not compared with TRBD1, the D call given in the table. TRBV21-1 corresponds to a pseudogene. This CDR3 comprises 15 residues. The CDR3 protein is CASSNSGRVIYEQYF. The CDR3, as DNA: TGTGCCAGCAGCAACTCGGGCAGGGTCATCTACGAGCAGTACTTC.

The chain recombines TRBV7-8 with TRBJ2-1; no reliable D call. Germline V lookup: CDR1 SGHVS, CDR2 FQNEAQ. V gave up 3 bases and J gave up 7 bases, with 10 bases separating them. The CDR3 contains 13 residues. CDR3 coding DNA: TGTGCCAGCAGCTTCCCGGTCATGAATGAGCAGTTCTTC. Its protein is CASSFPVMNEQFF.

This rearrangement joins TRBV2 to TRBJ1-1; D is unresolved. CDR1 is SNHLY and CDR2 is FYNNEI in the germline V gene. CDR3 length: 14 amino acids. Between the trimmed V and J ends, which lost 6 bases and 5 bases, there was a span of 16 bases. In nucleotides, the CDR3 is TGTGCCAGCAGGCGCCGGGGAGATCAGACTGAAGCTTTCTTT. It yields the protein CASRRRGDQTEAFF.

The J gene is TRBJ1-2, the V gene TRBV7-9; D not certain. The V gene's germline CDR1 is SEHNR and CDR2 FQNEAQ (reference sequence). Trimming shortened V by 5 bases and J by 7 bases, and 11 bases separated the two germline ends. The length of the CDR3 is 12 residues. The CDR3 sequence: CASSPLRGGYTF. CDR3 nucleotides: TGTGCCAGCAGCCCGTTGCGGGGTGGCTACACCTTC.

This chain joins TRBV10-3 and TRBJ2-7; D unresolved. From germline, CDR1 is ENHRY and CDR2 SYGVKD. V was shortened by 0 bases and J by 1 base, with 28 bases between the two germline ends. There are 21 residues in the CDR3. DNA of the CDR3: TGTGCCATCAGTGAGTCCCAACCAACCGCCACCTCCTCGCTAAGTTCCTACGAGCAGTACTTC. Translating it yields CAISESQPTATSSLSSYEQYF.

This clone showed up just once. The V gene is TRBV4-1, the J gene TRBJ2-7, with TRBD1 identical over 9 bases. The CDR3 is 17 amino acids. The V segment lost 0 bases and the J segment 6 bases; nucleotides outside the gene matches: 12. CDR1 is MGHRA, CDR2 YSYEKL, per germline. CDR3 DNA sequence: TGCGCCAGCAGCCAAGATAGGACAGGGGCTTCCCGGGGCGAGCAGTACTTC. This sequence encodes CASSQDRTGASRGEQYF.

The rearrangement uses TRBV27 and TRBJ2-3; 8 nucleotides match TRBD1. Per the germline V gene, CDR1 is MNHEY and CDR2 is SMNVEV (reference sequence). This CDR3 has 19 amino acids. After removal of 2 bases from V and 4 bases from J, the junction contained 17 bases not matched to a gene. CDR3 nucleotide sequence: TGTGCCAGCAGTTTAATTTCTGGGACAGGCAGGTGGAAATCAGATACGCAGTATTTT. Its protein is CASSLISGTGRWKSDTQYF.

The CDR3 region has the DNA TGTGCCAGCGGAGGCAAGGACGGGACCTACGAGCAGTACTTC. Translation: CASGGKDGTYEQYF. J is TRBJ2-7 and V is TRBV9, with a possible D match to TRBD2 (5 bases). V gave up 7 bases and J gave up 2 bases, with 16 bases separating them. The germline V gene has CDR1 SGDLS and CDR2 YYNGEE. The CDR3 covers 14 residues.

The chain couples TRBV12-5 to TRBJ1-1; 7 positions match TRBD1. The CDR3 is 16 amino acids. V lost 5 bases to trimming and J lost 4 bases; unmatched junction nucleotides: 13. Germline V gives CDR1 LGHNT, CDR2 FRNRAP. This CDR3 is CASGLKPGGQVTEAFF. CDR3 bases: TGTGCTAGTGGTCTTAAGCCAGGGGGACAAGTCACTGAAGCTTTCTTT.